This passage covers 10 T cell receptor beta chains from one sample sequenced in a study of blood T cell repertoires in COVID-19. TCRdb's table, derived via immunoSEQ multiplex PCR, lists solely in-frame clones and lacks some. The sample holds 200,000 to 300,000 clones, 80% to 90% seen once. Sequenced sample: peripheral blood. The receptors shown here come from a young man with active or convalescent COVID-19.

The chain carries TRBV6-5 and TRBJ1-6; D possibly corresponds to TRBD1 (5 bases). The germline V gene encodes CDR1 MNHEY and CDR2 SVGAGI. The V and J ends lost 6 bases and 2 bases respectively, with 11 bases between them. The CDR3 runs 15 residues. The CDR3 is CASRAGHTYNSPLHF. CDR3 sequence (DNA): TGTGCCAGCAGAGCAGGGCATACCTATAATTCACCCCTCCACTTT.

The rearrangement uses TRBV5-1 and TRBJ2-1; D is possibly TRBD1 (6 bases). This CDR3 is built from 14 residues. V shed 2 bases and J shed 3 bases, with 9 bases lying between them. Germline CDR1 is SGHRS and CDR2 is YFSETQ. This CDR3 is CASSFRDIYNEQFF. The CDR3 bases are TGCGCCAGCAGCTTCCGGGACATCTACAATGAGCAGTTCTTC.

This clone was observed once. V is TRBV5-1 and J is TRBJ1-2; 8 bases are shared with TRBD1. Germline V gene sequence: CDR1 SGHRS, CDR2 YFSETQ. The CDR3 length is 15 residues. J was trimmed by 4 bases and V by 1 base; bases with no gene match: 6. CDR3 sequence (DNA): TGCGCCAGCAGCTTGAACACAGGGGGATCCTATGGCTACACCTTC. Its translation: CASSLNTGGSYGYTF.

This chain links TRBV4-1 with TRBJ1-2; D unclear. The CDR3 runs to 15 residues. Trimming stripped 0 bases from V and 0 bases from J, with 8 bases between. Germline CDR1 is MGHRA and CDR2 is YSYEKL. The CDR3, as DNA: TGCGCCAGCAGCCAAGACCCCGCAGCTAACTATGGCTACACCTTC. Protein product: CASSQDPAANYGYTF.

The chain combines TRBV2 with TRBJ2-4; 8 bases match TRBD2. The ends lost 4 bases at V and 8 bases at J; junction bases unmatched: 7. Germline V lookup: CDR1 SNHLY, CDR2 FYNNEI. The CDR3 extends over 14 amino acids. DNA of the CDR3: TGTGCCAGCAGTGTGGTAGCGGGGACGCACATTCAGTACTTC. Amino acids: CASSVVAGTHIQYF.

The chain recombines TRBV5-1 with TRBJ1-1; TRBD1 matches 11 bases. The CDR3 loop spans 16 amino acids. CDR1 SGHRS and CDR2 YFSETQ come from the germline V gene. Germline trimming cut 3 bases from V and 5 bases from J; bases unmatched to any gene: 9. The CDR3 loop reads CASSWAGQGAGTEAFF. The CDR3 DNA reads TGCGCCAGCAGCTGGGCAGGACAGGGGGCCGGAACTGAAGCTTTCTTT. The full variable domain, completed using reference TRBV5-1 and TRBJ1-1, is KAGVTQTPRYLIKTRGQQVTLSCSPISGHRSVSWYQQTPGQGLQFLFEYFSETQRNKGNFPGRFSGRQFSNSRSEMNVSTLELGDSALYLCASSWAGQGAGTEAFFGQGTRLTVV.

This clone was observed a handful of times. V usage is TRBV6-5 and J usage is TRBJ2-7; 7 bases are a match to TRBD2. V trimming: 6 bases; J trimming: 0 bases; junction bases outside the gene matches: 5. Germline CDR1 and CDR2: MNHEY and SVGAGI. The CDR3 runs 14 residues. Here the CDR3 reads CASRQAGSSYEQYF. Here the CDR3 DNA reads TGTGCCAGCAGACAAGCGGGGAGCTCCTACGAGCAGTACTTC.

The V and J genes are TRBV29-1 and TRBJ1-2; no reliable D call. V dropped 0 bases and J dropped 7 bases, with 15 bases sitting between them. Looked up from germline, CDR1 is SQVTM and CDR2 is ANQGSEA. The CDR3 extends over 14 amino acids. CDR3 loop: CSVEDRKEGFGYTF. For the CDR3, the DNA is TGCAGCGTTGAAGATCGAAAAGAGGGTTTTGGCTACACCTTC.

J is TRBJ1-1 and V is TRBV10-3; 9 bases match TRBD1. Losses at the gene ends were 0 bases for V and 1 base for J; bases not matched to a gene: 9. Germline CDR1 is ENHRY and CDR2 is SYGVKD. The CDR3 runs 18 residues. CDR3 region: CAISESGGQGSRNTEAFF. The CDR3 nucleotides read TGTGCCATCAGTGAGTCGGGGGGACAGGGCTCGCGGAACACTGAAGCTTTCTTT.

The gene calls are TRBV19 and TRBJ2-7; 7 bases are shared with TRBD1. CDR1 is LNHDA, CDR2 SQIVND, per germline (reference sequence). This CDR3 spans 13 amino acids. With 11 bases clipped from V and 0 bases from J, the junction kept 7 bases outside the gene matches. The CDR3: CACAGTASYEQYF. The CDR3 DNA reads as TGTGCCTGTGCCGGGACAGCCTCCTACGAGCAGTACTTC.